These T cell receptor beta chains were read from a single sample in a study of blood T cell repertoires in COVID-19. Produced via immunoSEQ multiplex PCR; TCRdb's table is partial and in-frame only. The repertoire has 35,000 or so clones, about 90% of them found once; the top ten carry 9% to 14%. Material for sequencing was peripheral blood. The receptors originated from a man between 65 and 80 years old with acute or convalescent COVID-19. CDR3s include the opening cysteine and the closing phenylalanine or tryptophan. D genes are given only for firm matches. Size is omitted from some rows. Given values are once, few, many or a class for expanded clones.

v_gene	j_gene	d_gene	abundance	CDR3aa	CDR3nt
TRBV6-5	TRBJ2-7	.	.	CASSKTSGTYEQYF	TGTGCCAGCAGTAAAACCTCTGGCACCTACGAGCAGTACTTC
TRBV10-2	TRBJ1-1	TRBD1	.	CASSEFPGQERAFF	TGCGCCAGCAGTGAGTTCCCTGGACAGGAGCGAGCTTTCTTT
TRBV2	TRBJ2-6	.	.	CASEAGPFSGANVLTF	TGTGCCAGCGAGGCGGGTCCCTTCTCTGGGGCCAACGTCCTGACTTTC
TRBV5-1	TRBJ1-1	.	.	CASSRDSGENTEAFF	TGCGCCAGCAGCCGTGACTCAGGGGAGAACACTGAAGCTTTCTTT
TRBV28	TRBJ1-4	.	.	CASSLQGVNEKLFF	TGTGCCAGCAGTTTACAAGGGGTGAATGAAAAACTGTTTTTT
TRBV7-6	TRBJ2-3	TRBD2	.	CASSLARTSGKADTQYF	TGTGCCAGCAGCTTAGCCCGGACTAGCGGGAAAGCAGATACGCAGTATTTT
TRBV12-3/TRBV12-4	TRBJ2-1	TRBD2	.	CASSYGRENEQFF	TGTGCCAGCAGTTACGGGAGGGAGAATGAGCAGTTCTTC
TRBV11-3	TRBJ2-7	TRBD1	.	CASSQAGTGTNKQYF	TGTGCCAGCAGCCAAGCCGGGACAGGGACTAATAAGCAGTACTTC
TRBV2	TRBJ1-5	TRBD1	once	CASSETWGQGLYSNQPQHF	TGTGCCAGCAGTGAAACTTGGGGACAGGGACTCTATAGCAATCAGCCCCAGCATTTT
TRBV6-5	TRBJ2-1	TRBD1	.	CASSYTVQGDGEQFF	TGTGCCAGCAGTTACACCGTACAGGGGGATGGGGAGCAGTTCTTC
TRBV18	TRBJ1-6	.	.	CASSPTEWSSPLHF	TGTGCCAGCTCACCCACTGAGTGGAGTTCACCCCTCCACTTT
TRBV5-5	TRBJ2-7	TRBD2	.	CASSLAAGSYEQYF	TGTGCCAGCAGCTTGGCAGCGGGGTCCTACGAGCAGTACTTC
TRBV6-5	TRBJ1-4	.	.	CASRTGGPNEKLFF	TGTGCCAGCAGGACAGGCGGACCTAATGAAAAACTGTTTTTT
TRBV7-7	TRBJ2-3	.	.	CASSPLSSDTQYF	TGTGCTAGCAGCCCGCTAAGTTCGGATACGCAGTATTTT
TRBV19	TRBJ1-5	TRBD1	.	CASIPGQAYNQPQHF	TGTGCCAGCATTCCGGGACAGGCTTACAATCAGCCCCAGCATTTT
TRBV6-5	TRBJ2-7	.	.	CASSYYSGTYEQYF	TGTGCCAGCAGTTACTACTCCGGGACCTACGAGCAGTACTTC
TRBV9	TRBJ2-3	TRBD1	.	CASSVTGADTQYF	TGTGCCAGCAGCGTCACAGGGGCAGATACGCAGTATTTT
TRBV7-9	TRBJ1-6	TRBD1	.	CASSSYRGSSYNSPLHF	TGTGCCAGCAGCTCCTACAGGGGAAGCTCCTATAATTCACCCCTCCACTTT
TRBV6-6	TRBJ1-2	.	.	CASQGGASYGYTF	TGTGCCAGCCAAGGCGGGGCCAGCTATGGCTACACCTTC
TRBV19	TRBJ1-2	TRBD1	.	CARLRQIRFRDRGNYGYTF	TGTGCCAGACTTCGGCAAATTCGTTTCCGGGACAGGGGAAACTATGGCTACACCTTC
TRBV5-6	TRBJ2-7	TRBD2	.	CASSLNGRNPYF	TGTGCCAGCAGCTTGAACGGGAGGAATCCGTACTTC
TRBV5-4	TRBJ1-2	.	.	CASSLEEGYYGYTF	TGTGCCAGCAGCTTGGAGGAGGGGTACTATGGCTACACCTTC
TRBV28	TRBJ2-3	TRBD2	.	CASSRTSGTSTDTQYF	TGTGCCAGCAGCCGCACTAGCGGGACTAGCACAGATACGCAGTATTTT
TRBV19	TRBJ2-1	TRBD2	.	CASNPTGTSGRDVNEQFF	TGTGCCAGTAACCCCACCGGGACTAGCGGGAGAGACGTTAATGAGCAGTTCTTC
TRBV9	TRBJ2-3	.	.	CASSALLRDTQYF	TGTGCCAGCAGCGCGCTGCTTAGAGATACGCAGTATTTT
TRBV25-1	TRBJ1-4	TRBD1	.	CASSKGTDYEKLFF	TGTGCCAGCAGTAAAGGGACAGATTATGAAAAACTGTTTTTT
TRBV12-5	TRBJ2-2	TRBD1	.	CASGQGASTGELFF	TGTGCTAGTGGACAGGGGGCAAGCACCGGGGAGCTGTTTTTT
TRBV5-5	TRBJ2-5	TRBD2	.	CASAGDPETQYF	TGTGCCAGCGCGGGAGACCCAGAGACCCAGTACTTC
TRBV21-1	TRBJ2-7	.	.	CASSNNGQESYEQYF	TGTGCCAGCAGCAACAACGGACAGGAATCCTACGAGCAGTACTTC
TRBV9	TRBJ2-1	TRBD2	.	CASSVVLAGYNEQFF	TGTGCCAGCAGCGTAGTTCTAGCGGGCTACAATGAGCAGTTCTTC
TRBV21-1	TRBJ2-1	.	.	CASSKVRGTSIYEQFF	TGTGCCAGCAGCAAAGTTCGGGGGACTAGTATCTATGAGCAGTTCTTC
TRBV28	TRBJ2-5	.	once	CASSLPGASQETQYF	TGTGCCAGCAGTTTACCTGGGGCCTCCCAAGAGACCCAGTACTTC
TRBV4-3	TRBJ1-4	TRBD1	once	CASSQSPGTGDEKLFF	TGCGCCAGCAGCCAATCCCCCGGGACAGGTGATGAAAAACTGTTTTTT
TRBV11-2	TRBJ1-2	TRBD1	.	CASSPRTTGGFGYTF	TGTGCCAGCAGCCCCCGGACGACAGGGGGCTTCGGCTACACCTTC
TRBV3-1/TRBV3-2	TRBJ2-1	.	.	CASSQAGSYNEQFF	TGTGCCAGCAGCCAAGCGGGTTCCTACAATGAGCAGTTCTTC
TRBV6-5	TRBJ2-7	.	.	CASNGQWVGEQYF	TGTGCCAGCAATGGACAGTGGGTGGGGGAGCAGTACTTC
TRBV7-2	TRBJ2-3	.	.	CASSLEFSAGTDTQYF	TGTGCCAGCAGCTTAGAGTTTAGCGCGGGAACAGATACGCAGTATTTT
TRBV7-3	TRBJ1-1	.	.	CASSHDRNTEAFF	TGTGCCAGCAGTCACGACAGGAACACTGAAGCTTTCTTT
TRBV10-3	TRBJ1-1	.	.	CAISERAGYTEAFF	TGTGCCATCAGTGAGAGGGCGGGGTACACTGAAGCTTTCTTT
TRBV6-5	TRBJ2-7	.	.	CASCTGGRTYEQYF	TGTGCCAGCTGTACAGGAGGGCGCACCTACGAGCAGTACTTC
TRBV19	TRBJ2-3	TRBD2	.	CASSPPPLAGITDTQYF	TGTGCCAGTAGTCCCCCCCCACTAGCGGGGATAACAGATACGCAGTATTTT
TRBV7-2	TRBJ1-5	.	.	CASSPFKGFRDFNQPQHF	TGTGCCAGCAGCCCCTTTAAGGGGTTTAGGGACTTTAATCAGCCCCAGCATTTT
TRBV6-5	TRBJ2-3	TRBD2	.	CASSYTSGASTDTQYF	TGTGCCAGCAGTTACACGAGCGGGGCCAGCACAGATACGCAGTATTTT
TRBV6-5	TRBJ2-5	.	.	CASSYRAMDIQETQYF	TGTGCCAGCAGTTACCGCGCCATGGACATCCAAGAGACCCAGTACTTC
TRBV6-5	TRBJ2-1	TRBD2	.	CASNRGLAGGNEQFF	TGTGCCAGCAACCGAGGACTAGCGGGGGGCAATGAGCAGTTCTTC
TRBV27	TRBJ1-5	TRBD1	.	CASSRIRTGTLSNQPQHF	TGTGCCAGCAGTCGGATCCGGACAGGGACCCTTAGCAATCAGCCCCAGCATTTT
TRBV29-1	TRBJ2-1	.	.	CSVERRDSYNEQFF	TGCAGCGTTGAGAGGAGGGACAGCTACAATGAGCAGTTCTTC
TRBV27	TRBJ2-7	.	.	CASSLRGRIAEQYF	TGTGCCAGCAGTTTAAGAGGCCGGATTGCCGAGCAGTACTTC
TRBV6-6	TRBJ2-1	.	.	CASRLATPYNEQFF	TGTGCCAGCAGGTTAGCGACTCCTTACAATGAGCAGTTCTTC
TRBV9	TRBJ1-1	.	.	CASSSTLGRGSTEAFF	TGTGCCAGCAGCTCTACCCTCGGACGGGGTTCGACTGAAGCTTTCTTT
TRBV7-2	TRBJ1-5	.	.	CASSLGGDIRNQPQHF	TGTGCCAGCAGCTTAGGTGGGGACATCCGCAATCAGCCCCAGCATTTT
TRBV18	TRBJ2-2	TRBD1	.	CASSPPETGANTGELFF	TGTGCCAGCTCACCCCCGGAGACAGGGGCGAACACCGGGGAGCTGTTTTTT